This section outlines one T cell receptor beta chain sequence together with its context. V lost 3 bases and J lost 5; bases outside the gene matches: 1. CDR1 and CDR2 from the germline V gene are KGHSH and LQKENI. This CDR3 comprises 12 residues. The data stem from a study of blood T cell repertoires in COVID-19. The table came from immunoSEQ multiplex PCR; TCRdb's copy has only in-frame clones and leaves some out. Of tens of thousands of clones detected, less than 85% appear once; the ten largest clones hold over 2%. V gene TRBV18 combines with J gene TRBJ2-7, with TRBD2 matching over 7 bases. This sequence originates from a man aged 45 to 65 with acute or convalescent COVID-19. The sequenced material came from peripheral blood. The CDR3 sequence: CASSPGGDEQYF. CDR3 nucleotide sequence: TGTGCCAGCTCACCGGGGGGGGACGAGCAGTACTTC.